The source of this T cell receptor beta chain is a study of T cell changes during pregnancy in multiple sclerosis. The V gene lost 0 bases and the J gene lost 3 bases, with 15 bases spanning the gap. This CDR3 has 17 residues. The germline gives CDR1 SGHTA, CDR2 FQGNSA. Sequencing was performed with immunoSEQ multiplex PCR; in TCRdb, only in-frame clones are kept and a portion is missing. In the table there are 93,000 or so clones, 92% of which are singletons. This TCR derives from a female donor with multiple sclerosis, enrolled in a pregnancy study. Sequenced here: peripheral blood, sampled after pregnancy. The gene calls are TRBV7-2 and TRBJ2-4; D is ambiguous. In nucleotides, the CDR3 is TGTGCCAGCAGCTTAGCGCGGAGCCTACCCGGCAAAAACATTCAGTACTTC. Translation: CASSLARSLPGKNIQYF.